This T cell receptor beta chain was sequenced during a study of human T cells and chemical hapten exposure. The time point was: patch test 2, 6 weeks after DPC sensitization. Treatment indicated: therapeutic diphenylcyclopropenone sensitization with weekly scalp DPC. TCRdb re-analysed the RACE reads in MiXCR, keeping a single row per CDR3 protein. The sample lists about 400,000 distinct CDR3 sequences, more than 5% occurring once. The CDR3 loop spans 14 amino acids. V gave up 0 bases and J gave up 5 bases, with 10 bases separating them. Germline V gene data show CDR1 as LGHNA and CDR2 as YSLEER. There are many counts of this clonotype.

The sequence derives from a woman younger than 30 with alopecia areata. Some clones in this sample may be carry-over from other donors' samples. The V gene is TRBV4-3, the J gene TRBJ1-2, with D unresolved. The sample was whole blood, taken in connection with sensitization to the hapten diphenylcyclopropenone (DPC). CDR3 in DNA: TGCGCCAGCAGCCAAGATTTACAGAGATATGGCTACACCTTC. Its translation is CASSQDLQRYGYTF.